This TCR beta chain was identified during a study of technical replicates of blood from a handful of donors. The CDR3 runs to 14 residues. In germline, CDR1 is MNHEY, CDR2 SMNVEV (reference sequence). Trimming at V came to 5 bases and at J to 5 bases, leaving 4 bases not matched to a gene. Profiling relied on immunoSEQ multiplex PCR, and the TCRdb table lists in-frame clones only, not all of them. The sample includes roughly 79,000 clones, around 95% of them seen just once. The clonotype originates from a human donor in good health. Sequencing used T cells isolated from PBMCs. V and J are TRBV27 and TRBJ2-7; 12 bases are a match to TRBD1. The chain's CDR3 is CASSPGTGGNEQYF. The CDR3 DNA reads as TGTGCCAGCAGTCCAGGGACAGGGGGCAACGAGCAGTACTTC.